The clone carrying this TCR beta chain came up once. The sample's treatment: approximately 18 received Ad26.COV2.S at low or high dose, single or two shots; about 5 received placebo; per-sample allocation not given. The samples date from day 63 after the first vaccine or placebo injection. This sample is drawn from a study of Ad26.COV2.S vaccination and SARS-CoV-2 variants. Per germline, CDR1 SNHLY and CDR2 FYNNEI. This CDR3 has 13 residues. V dropped 8 bases and J dropped 2; count of bases not matched to a gene: 6. Here immunoSEQ multiplex PCR was the method, and the copy in TCRdb shows in-frame clones only, minus some. The data show 400,000 to 500,000 clones, approximately 87% seen once.

This rearrangement joins TRBV2 to TRBJ2-7; 7 nucleotides match TRBD1. Here the sequenced sample was peripheral blood, taken in a trial of Ad26.COV2.S vaccine versus placebo. The origin of this receptor is a person between 18 and 65 years old who received the Ad26.COV2.S COVID-19 vaccine or a placebo. The CDR3 DNA reads TGTGCCAGCTGGGACAGACCTCCCTACGAGCAGTACTTC. Translation gives CASWDRPPYEQYF.